These 27 T cell receptor beta chains share one sample of origin, sequenced in a study of neurological immune-mediated disorders. TCRdb reprocessed the 5' RACE reads with MiXCR, giving one entry per CDR3 protein. The sample contains some 57,000 distinct CDR3 sequences, under 5.5% of which appear only once. Sequencing was carried out using PBMCs. These TCRs come from a woman aged 45-65 years with multiple sclerosis.

Many counts were recorded for this clonotype. DNA for the CDR3: TGTGCCAGCAGTCTCGAGGGATCAGGAGAATACGAGCAGTACTTC. Translation gives CASSLEGSGEYEQYF. This rearrangement joins TRBV28 to TRBJ2-7; the D gene is possibly TRBD2 (5 bases). V lost 5 bases and J lost 4, with 18 bases in between. CDR1 and CDR2 (germline): MDHEN, SYDVKM. The CDR3 is 15 residues long.

This clonotype was counted at least ten times. The chain is built from TRBV29-1 and TRBJ1-1; 7 nucleotides agree with TRBD1. This CDR3 spans 12 amino acids. Germline V CDR1 and CDR2: SQVTM, ANQGSEA. The trim removed 7 bases at V and 11 bases at J, leaving 13 bases unmatched. The CDR3 sequence: CSARDSIDRAFF. CDR3 DNA: TGCAGCGCCCGGGACAGCATCGATAGGGCTTTCTTT.

This clonotype was picked up many times. J is TRBJ1-1 and V is TRBV10-3; 9 nucleotides match TRBD1. The germline V gene has CDR1 ENHRY and CDR2 SYGVKD. CDR3 length: 14 residues. V dropped 6 bases and J dropped 2; count of bases not matched to a gene: 4. CDR3 nucleotide sequence: TGTGCCATCAGGGGGACAGGGCCTAACACTGAAGCTTTCTTT. This codes for CAIRGTGPNTEAFF.

This clonotype was picked up many times. The chain recombines TRBV20-1 with TRBJ2-7; 8 bases align to TRBD1. Germline V gives CDR1 DFQATT, CDR2 SNEGSKA (reference sequence). After removal of 6 bases from V and 1 base from J, the junction contained 8 bases not matched to a gene. CDR3 length: 14 residues. The CDR3 reads CSAGGQELSYEQYF. CDR3 DNA sequence: TGCAGTGCGGGGGGACAGGAATTATCCTACGAGCAGTACTTC.

This clonotype was observed at least ten times. The chain employs TRBV5-5 and TRBJ2-3; D unresolved. Germline-derived CDR1 and CDR2 are SGHKS and YYEKEE (reference sequence). Trimming took off 0 bases at V and 4 bases at J, with 12 bases between the two ends. This CDR3 spans 15 amino acids. CDR3 amino acids: CASSLASVAADTQYF. CDR3 DNA: TGTGCCAGCAGCTTGGCTTCGGTGGCGGCAGATACGCAGTATTTT.

This clonotype was seen at least ten times. This chain links TRBV6-2 or TRBV6-3 with TRBJ2-5, with TRBD1 matching over 8 bases. V lost 2 bases and J lost 7; bases outside the gene matches: 9. CDR3 length: 15 amino acids. The V gene's germline CDR1 is MNHEY and CDR2 SVGEGT. CDR3 nucleotides: TGTGCCAGCAGTTACCCGGCGGGACAGGTCCGGACCCAGTACTTC. Protein product: CASSYPAGQVRTQYF.

This clonotype has a count of ten or more. The chain uses TRBV20-1 and TRBJ1-2; D unclear. Germline-derived CDR1 and CDR2 are DFQATT and SNEGSKA (reference sequence). This CDR3 is built from 11 residues. V was clipped by 3 bases and J by 4 bases, with 6 bases between them. The CDR3 here is CSASGVYGYTF. In DNA form, the CDR3 reads TGCAGTGCTAGTGGTGTCTATGGCTACACCTTC.

This clonotype has at least ten counts. The chain employs TRBV3-1 and TRBJ2-7, with D possibly matching TRBD2 (5 bases). Germline values: CDR1 LGHDT, CDR2 YNNKEL (reference sequence). The CDR3 sequence is 14 residues long. Trimming shortened V by 1 base and J by 0 bases, and 7 bases separated the two germline ends. CDR3 coding DNA: TGTGCCAGCAGCCAAGCGGGGAACTCCTACGAGCAGTACTTC. This encodes CASSQAGNSYEQYF.

This clonotype was counted at least ten times. This chain connects TRBV20-1 to TRBJ2-2; D is possibly TRBD2 (7 bases). V lost 3 bases and J lost 4, with 12 bases in between. There are 14 residues in the CDR3. Germline V gene sequence: CDR1 DFQATT, CDR2 SNEGSKA (reference sequence). The CDR3: CSARGGGFTGELFF. CDR3 nucleotides: TGCAGTGCTAGGGGGGGGGGCTTCACCGGGGAGCTGTTTTTT.

This clonotype appeared many times. V and J are TRBV7-9 and TRBJ1-1; D call uncertain. The CDR3 length is 13 residues. Germline-derived CDR1 and CDR2 are SEHNR and FQNEAQ (reference sequence). The germline V and J ends were trimmed by 2 bases and 2 bases, with 6 bases remaining between them. Written as DNA, the CDR3 is TGTGCCAGCAGCTTAAGGGCCAACACTGAAGCTTTCTTT. It codes for CASSLRANTEAFF. Full variable domain (rest looked up from reference TRBV7-9 and TRBJ1-1): DTGVSQNPRHKITKRGQNVTFRCDPISEHNRLYWYRQTLGQGPEFLTYFQNEAQLEKSRLLSDRFSAERPKGSFSTLEIQRTEQGDSAMYLCASSLRANTEAFFGQGTRLTVV.

This clonotype was detected many times. The V gene is TRBV7-2, the J gene TRBJ2-7; no clear D. Germline V lookup: CDR1 SGHTA, CDR2 FQGNSA. Trimming took 0 bases from V and 7 from J, leaving 4 bases between them. The CDR3 has 11 amino acids. The DNA for the CDR3 is TGTGCCAGCAGCTTAGCTGCGGAGCAGTACTTC. Amino acids: CASSLAAEQYF.

The rearrangement uses TRBV5-1 and TRBJ2-1; D is unclear. This CDR3 is 12 amino acids long. Trimming stripped 4 bases from V and 5 bases from J, with 7 bases between. Germline V gives CDR1 SGHRS, CDR2 YFSETQ. For the CDR3, the DNA is TGCGCCAGCAGCGGGCAAGACAATGAGCAGTTCTTC. Protein product: CASSGQDNEQFF. Full variable domain (outside the CDR3, taken from reference TRBV5-1 and TRBJ2-1): KAGVTQTPRYLIKTRGQQVTLSCSPISGHRSVSWYQQTPGQGLQFLFEYFSETQRNKGNFPGRFSGRQFSNSRSEMNVSTLELGDSALYLCASSGQDNEQFFGPGTRLTVL.

This clonotype was observed at least ten times. This chain uses TRBV7-2 with TRBJ2-6, with TRBD2 as a possible D gene (5 bases). The CDR3 consists of 16 residues. The germline V gene has CDR1 SGHTA and CDR2 FQGNSA. V was clipped by 5 bases and J by 4 bases, with 15 bases between them. CDR3 DNA sequence: TGTGCCAGCAGCGCGAAGTGGGTAGCGGGGGCCAACGTCCTGACTTTC. Residues: CASSAKWVAGANVLTF.

This clonotype was detected many times. CDR3 DNA sequence: TGCGCCAGCAGCGAACAGGGTATAGATGAGCAGTTCTTC. Residues: CASSEQGIDEQFF. The chain is built from TRBV5-1 and TRBJ2-1, with a weak D call TRBD1 (6 bases). The germline V gene encodes CDR1 SGHRS and CDR2 YFSETQ. The ends were cut back, 4 bases at V and 8 bases at J, with 13 bases in the middle. The CDR3 is 13 amino acids. Full variable domain (outside the CDR3, taken from reference TRBV5-1 and TRBJ2-1): KAGVTQTPRYLIKTRGQQVTLSCSPISGHRSVSWYQQTPGQGLQFLFEYFSETQRNKGNFPGRFSGRQFSNSRSEMNVSTLELGDSALYLCASSEQGIDEQFFGPGTRLTVL.

This clonotype was observed many times. The chain links TRBV12-3 or TRBV12-4 to TRBJ2-7, with a weak D call TRBD2 (6 bases). This CDR3 has 12 amino acids. CDR3 region: CAEGQRSHEQYF. For the CDR3, the DNA is TGTGCGGAGGGGCAAAGGTCCCACGAGCAGTACTTC.

This clonotype was seen more than once but under ten times. The chain is built from TRBV18 and TRBJ2-3, with D possibly called TRBD1 or TRBD2 (5 bases each). Trimming left V 4 bases short and J 0 bases short, with 8 bases between. Germline-derived CDR1 and CDR2 are KGHSH and LQKENI. This CDR3 is 14 amino acids long. The CDR3 DNA reads as TGTGCCAGCTCACTCAGGGACAGCACAGATACGCAGTATTTT. Translated: CASSLRDSTDTQYF.

This clonotype showed up just a few times. The genes are TRBV18 and TRBJ2-3; a weak D match, TRBD1 (6 bases). The V gene's germline CDR1 is KGHSH and CDR2 LQKENI. CDR3 length equals 13 residues. Trimming removed 8 bases at V and 5 bases at J, with 14 bases between. The CDR3 coding sequence is TGTGCCAGCGCCAGGACAGCAAAAGATACGCAGTATTTT. Translated, it gives CASARTAKDTQYF.

This clonotype was counted only a few times. The chain has TRBV7-2 and TRBJ2-4; D possibly corresponds to TRBD1 (6 bases). With 4 bases removed from V and 9 bases from J, the gap between germline ends came to 16 bases. CDR1 and CDR2 (germline): SGHTA, FQGNSA. CDR3 length equals 14 residues. CDR3 in DNA: TGTGCCAGCAGCTCGAGAAATTCAGGGGTCATTCAGTACTTC. Translated: CASSSRNSGVIQYF.

This clonotype was counted at least ten times. V is TRBV7-8 and J is TRBJ1-5; D may be TRBD1 (6 bases). The CDR3 extends over 16 amino acids. V lost 3 bases and J lost 3, with 15 bases in between. Germline assignment: CDR1 SGHVS and CDR2 FQNEAQ. CDR3 sequence reads: CASSFVGGRTNQPQHF. As DNA, the CDR3 is TGTGCCAGCAGCTTTGTCGGGGGCAGAACCAATCAGCCCCAGCATTTT.

The chain is built from TRBV20-1 and TRBJ2-3; D remains ambiguous. Germline-derived CDR1 and CDR2 are DFQATT and SNEGSKA (reference sequence). Trimming removed 3 bases from V and 3 bases from J, with 4 bases in between. The length of the CDR3 is 11 residues. Here the CDR3 reads CSASKTDTQYF. In DNA form, the CDR3 reads TGCAGTGCTAGTAAGACAGATACGCAGTATTTT.

This clonotype was seen repeatedly, ten times or more. The V gene is TRBV5-8, the J gene TRBJ2-7, with D uncertain. Trimming took off 2 bases at V and 0 bases at J, with 6 bases between the two ends. The CDR3 is made up of 13 amino acids. The germline CDR1 and CDR2 sequences are SGHTS and YDEGEE. The CDR3 here is CASSFQSSYEQYV. CDR3 DNA sequence: TGTGCCAGCAGCTTCCAGAGCTCCTACGAGCAGTACGTC.

This clonotype came up many times. The DNA for the CDR3 is TGTGCCAGCAGCTTCCCAGCAGATACGCAGTATTTT. This sequence encodes CASSFPADTQYF. The chain recombines TRBV7-9 with TRBJ2-3, with D uncertain. This CDR3 region has 12 residues. CDR1 and CDR2 from the germline V gene are SEHNR and FQNEAQ (reference sequence). Trimming took 3 bases from V and 4 from J, leaving 5 bases between them.

This clonotype appeared many times. The chain links TRBV5-1 to TRBJ2-1; tentative D call: TRBD2 (6 bases). CDR1 SGHRS and CDR2 YFSETQ come from the germline V gene. Trimming took 0 bases from V and 6 from J, leaving 7 bases between them. The CDR3 length is 13 residues. This CDR3 reads CASSLGRGNEQFF. CDR3 DNA: TGCGCCAGCAGCTTGGGGCGGGGCAATGAGCAGTTCTTC. Variable domain in full (rest from reference TRBV5-1 and TRBJ2-1): KAGVTQTPRYLIKTRGQQVTLSCSPISGHRSVSWYQQTPGQGLQFLFEYFSETQRNKGNFPGRFSGRQFSNSRSEMNVSTLELGDSALYLCASSLGRGNEQFFGPGTRLTVL.

This clonotype was counted many times. The V gene is TRBV3-1, the J gene TRBJ1-2; 10 bases map to TRBD1. J gave up 1 base and V 1 base, and 3 bases lay outside the gene matches. The germline gives CDR1 LGHDT, CDR2 YNNKEL (reference sequence). The CDR3 totals 16 residues. DNA for the CDR3: TGTGCCAGCAGCCAAGGTCGGACAGGGGGTAACTATGGCTACACCTTC. It codes for CASSQGRTGGNYGYTF.

Many counts were recorded for this clonotype. The V gene is TRBV20-1, the J gene TRBJ1-1; D call uncertain. The CDR3 extends over 13 amino acids. V was cut by 6 bases and J by 1 base, with 12 bases left in between. Germline V gene lookup returns CDR1 DFQATT and CDR2 SNEGSKA (reference sequence). The CDR3 region has the DNA TGCAGTGCCGAAAATCAGGCGAACACTGAAGCTTTCTTT. Protein sequence: CSAENQANTEAFF.

This clonotype was counted many times. The gene calls are TRBV5-1 and TRBJ1-3; 9 positions match TRBD1. This CDR3 comprises 15 residues. CDR1 is SGHRS and CDR2 is YFSETQ in the germline V gene. The V and J ends lost 4 bases and 5 bases, in that order; junction bases with no gene match: 7. The CDR3 loop is CASSPGQGNRNTIYF. The CDR3 nucleotides are TGCGCCAGCAGCCCCGGACAGGGGAATAGAAACACCATATATTTT. The entire variable domain, with the rest obtained from reference TRBV5-1 and TRBJ1-3, is as follows: KAGVTQTPRYLIKTRGQQVTLSCSPISGHRSVSWYQQTPGQGLQFLFEYFSETQRNKGNFPGRFSGRQFSNSRSEMNVSTLELGDSALYLCASSPGQGNRNTIYFGEGSWLTVV.

This clonotype was counted many times. The chain couples TRBV28 to TRBJ1-3, with TRBD1 identical over 7 bases. This CDR3 contains 14 residues. Germline V lookup: CDR1 MDHEN, CDR2 SYDVKM. In DNA, the CDR3 is TGTGCAATTTTAGACAGGGTTGCTGGAAACACCATATATTTT. It translates to CAILDRVAGNTIYF.